This is a list of T cell receptor beta chains from one sample in a study of cytomegalovirus exposure and HLA in healthy donors. TCRdb's table, derived via immunoSEQ multiplex PCR, lists solely in-frame clones and lacks some. The sample yields more than 110,000 clones, 70% to 80% seen once. Sequencing was performed on PBMCs. These receptors were taken from a man between 18 and 29 years old in good health and CMV-seronegative. The CDR3 runs from the conserved cysteine through the conserved F or W. D genes are given only for firm matches. A row's size may be missing; if present it is once, few, many or a size class.

D,size,J,V,CDR3,DNA
TRBD1,-,TRBJ2-7,TRBV7-3,CASSLGPGTGAYEQYF,TGTGCCAGCAGCCTAGGGCCCGGGACAGGGGCCTACGAGCAGTACTTC
TRBD2,-,TRBJ2-7,TRBV15,CATSRDGGGAYEQYF,TGTGCCACCAGCAGAGATGGCGGGGGGGCGTATGAGCAGTACTTC
TRBD2,once,TRBJ2-1,TRBV27,CASSSQLSGTIYNEQFF,TGTGCCAGCAGTTCCCAACTTAGCGGGACTATCTACAATGAGCAGTTCTTC
TRBD1,-,TRBJ1-2,TRBV29-1,CSVGDRGYGYTF,TGCAGCGTTGGAGACAGGGGCTATGGCTACACCTTC
TRBD1,-,TRBJ2-7,TRBV6-5,CASSPDPGGSYEQYF,TGTGCCAGCAGCCCCGATCCAGGGGGCTCCTACGAGCAGTACTTC
-,-,TRBJ2-7,TRBV19,CASSIVSGDRAYEQYF,TGTGCCAGTAGTATAGTATCGGGGGACAGAGCCTACGAGCAGTACTTC
-,-,TRBJ2-7,TRBV7-8,CASSTGTPRPEQYF,TGTGCCAGCAGCACCGGGACTCCCAGACCCGAGCAGTACTTC
TRBD2,-,TRBJ2-5,TRBV18,CASSPRLPSGSFQETQYF,TGTGCCAGCTCTCCAAGATTGCCTAGCGGGAGTTTCCAAGAGACCCAGTACTTC
TRBD1,-,TRBJ1-2,TRBV29-1,CSVDPGTGILGYTF,TGCAGCGTTGATCCCGGGACAGGGATTTTGGGCTACACCTTC
-,-,TRBJ1-1,TRBV14,CASSQDRKRGARAFF,TGTGCCAGCAGCCAAGATCGGAAGCGGGGGGCGCGAGCTTTCTTT
TRBD1,few,TRBJ2-7,TRBV27,CASKTGTAPYEQYF,TGTGCCAGCAAGACCGGGACAGCACCCTACGAGCAGTACTTC
-,-,TRBJ1-5,TRBV7-8,CASDAGLNQPQHF,TGTGCCAGCGACGCAGGTTTGAATCAGCCCCAGCATTTT
-,few,TRBJ2-5,TRBV2,CASSERTGGAMYQETQYF,TGTGCCAGCAGTGAGCGCACAGGGGGGGCGATGTACCAAGAGACCCAGTACTTC
-,-,TRBJ1-5,TRBV14,CASSQAGSGNQPQHF,TGTGCCAGCAGCCAAGCGGGGTCCGGCAATCAGCCCCAGCATTTT
-,-,TRBJ1-2,TRBV10-3,CAISESERAGYGYTF,TGTGCCATCAGTGAGTCGGAGAGGGCTGGCTATGGCTACACCTTC
-,-,TRBJ1-2,TRBV27,CASSIGTSANYGYTF,TGTGCCAGCAGTATAGGGACAAGTGCTAACTATGGCTACACCTTC
-,-,TRBJ2-7,TRBV27,CASTRRQGTYEQYF,TGTGCCAGCACCAGGAGGCAGGGGACCTACGAGCAGTACTTC
-,-,TRBJ1-4,TRBV4-1,CASSQGRGPTNEKLFF,TGCGCCAGCAGCCAAGGGAGGGGCCCAACTAATGAAAAACTGTTTTTT
-,-,TRBJ2-5,TRBV11-2,CASSLSGTQETQYF,TGTGCCAGCAGCTTAAGCGGAACCCAAGAGACCCAGTACTTC
-,once,TRBJ2-1,TRBV6-6,CASSGHMGTYNEQFF,TGTGCCAGCAGTGGTCATATGGGGACTTACAATGAGCAGTTCTTC
-,-,TRBJ1-3,TRBV9,CASSVAGQGNTIYF,TGTGCCAGCAGCGTAGCGGGACAAGGAAACACCATATATTTT
TRBD1,-,TRBJ2-5,TRBV18,CASSLLSPGTGAEDGTQYF,TGTGCCAGCTCCCTGTTATCTCCCGGGACAGGGGCGGAAGATGGGACCCAGTACTTC
-,-,TRBJ1-2,TRBV11-3,CASSFGGRGYTF,TGTGCCAGCAGCTTCGGGGGTAGGGGCTACACCTTC
TRBD2,-,TRBJ2-5,TRBV28,CASSPSSGRPRGEEQYF,TGTGCCAGTAGTCCGAGTAGCGGGAGGCCCCGGGGGGAGGAGCAGTACTTC
TRBD2,-,TRBJ2-7,TRBV28,CASITGSSGSPYEQYF,TGTGCCAGCATTACCGGGTCTAGCGGATCACCCTACGAGCAGTACTTC
TRBD1,-,TRBJ1-2,TRBV6-1,CASSGGTGGLRNYGYTF,TGTGCCAGCAGTGGCGGGACAGGGGGCCTTCGGAACTATGGCTACACCTTC
TRBD1,-,TRBJ1-5,TRBV2,CASHSTGSNQPQHF,TGTGCCAGCCACTCGACAGGGAGCAATCAGCCCCAGCATTTT
-,-,TRBJ1-5,TRBV28,CASSFGRSNQPQHF,TGTGCCAGCAGTTTTGGGAGGAGCAATCAGCCCCAGCATTTT
TRBD1,-,TRBJ1-5,TRBV6-5,CASSYGQARGPQHF,TGTGCCAGCAGTTATGGACAGGCCCGGGGGCCCCAGCATTTT
TRBD2,-,TRBJ2-7,TRBV19,CASNTGLADYEQYF,TGTGCCAGTAATACGGGACTAGCGGATTACGAGCAGTACTTC
TRBD1,-,TRBJ1-2,TRBV5-1,CASSLVRAGGDGYTF,TGCGCCAGCAGCTTGGTAAGGGCAGGGGGTGATGGCTACACCTTC
-,-,TRBJ1-1,TRBV6-5,CASSYSSRSKLSEAFF,TGTGCCAGCAGTTACTCATCGCGGTCGAAACTATCTGAAGCTTTCTTT
TRBD2,few,TRBJ2-1,TRBV30,CAWRVDGTSEFSNEQFF,TGTGCCTGGAGAGTTGACGGGACTAGCGAGTTTAGTAATGAGCAGTTCTTC
-,-,TRBJ1-3,TRBV25-1,CASSDPREGGNTIYF,TGTGCCAGCAGTGACCCCCGCGAGGGAGGAAACACCATATATTTT
TRBD1,-,TRBJ2-7,TRBV28,CASSATGGAYEQYF,TGTGCCAGCAGTGCCACAGGGGGCGCGTACGAGCAGTACTTC
TRBD2,-,TRBJ2-3,TRBV28,CASSSESGGWADTQYF,TGTGCCAGCAGTTCCGAATCGGGAGGGTGGGCAGATACGCAGTATTTT
TRBD1,-,TRBJ2-1,TRBV5-4,CASSLERGRNEQFF,TGTGCCAGCAGCTTGGAAAGGGGGCGTAATGAGCAGTTCTTC
TRBD1,-,TRBJ2-6,TRBV7-9,CASSPGTGTAGANVLTF,TGTGCCAGCAGCCCAGGGACAGGGACCGCTGGGGCCAACGTCCTGACTTTC
TRBD1,-,TRBJ2-7,TRBV2,CASSARTGDSYEQYF,TGTGCCAGCAGTGCGAGGACAGGGGACTCCTACGAGCAGTACTTC